This T cell receptor beta chain appears in the sequencing data of a study of response to subunit inactivated influenza vaccine. TCRdb analysed the RT-PCR reads with MiXCR anew, one entry per CDR3 protein. Here the sample spans 300,000 to 350,000 distinct CDR3 sequences, 20% to 25% being singletons. Findings of the study overall: Authors suggested few new T cells are recruited by each seasonal influenza vaccination.

In the case of this clonotype: Its antigen is undetermined.

V was pared by 5 bases and J by 10 bases, with 9 bases between. Germline CDR1 is SEHNR and CDR2 is FQNEAQ (reference sequence). The CDR3 runs 12 residues. This sequence was found in a man aged 45 to 75 who received an inactivated influenza vaccine. V usage is TRBV7-9 and J usage is TRBJ1-6, with TRBD1 as a possible D gene (5 bases). The sequenced sample was PBMCs from blood, obtained less than 22 months after vaccination. CDR3 sequence reads: CASSPGLSPLHF. CDR3 DNA sequence: TGTGCCAGCAGCCCAGGGTTATCACCCCTCCACTTT.